The text below deals with one TCR beta chain. This sample was taken from a study of blood T cell repertoires in COVID-19. The table came from immunoSEQ multiplex PCR; TCRdb's copy has only in-frame clones and leaves some out. The repertoire holds around 170,000 clones, 88% seen once, with around 24% in the top ten. The germline V gene has CDR1 LNHDA and CDR2 SQIVND (reference sequence). V gave up 2 bases and J gave up 7 bases, with 12 bases separating them. CDR3 length equals 14 residues. V usage is TRBV19 and J usage is TRBJ2-4; TRBD2 is a possible D gene (7 bases). The TCR originated in a man in his fifties or sixties with acute or convalescent COVID-19. The sequenced sample was peripheral blood. CDR3 DNA sequence: TGTGCCAGTAGTATAAGGGGGGGCGGTAACATTCAGTACTTC. Translation gives CASSIRGGGNIQYF.